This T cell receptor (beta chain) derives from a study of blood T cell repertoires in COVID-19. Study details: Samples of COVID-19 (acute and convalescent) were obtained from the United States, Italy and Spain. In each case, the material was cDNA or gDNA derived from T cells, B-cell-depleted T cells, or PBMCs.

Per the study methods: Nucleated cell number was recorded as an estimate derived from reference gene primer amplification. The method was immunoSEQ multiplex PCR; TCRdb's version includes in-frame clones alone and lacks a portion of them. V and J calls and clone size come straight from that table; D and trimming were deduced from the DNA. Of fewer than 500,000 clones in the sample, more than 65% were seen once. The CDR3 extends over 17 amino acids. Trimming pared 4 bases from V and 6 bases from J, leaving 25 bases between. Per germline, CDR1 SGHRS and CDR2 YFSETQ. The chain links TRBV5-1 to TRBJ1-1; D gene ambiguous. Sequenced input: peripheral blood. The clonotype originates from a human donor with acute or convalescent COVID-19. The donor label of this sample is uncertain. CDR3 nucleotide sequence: TGCGCCAGCAGCCCATTCGCGTCCCGGGGTGTCGGGCCTGAAGCTTTCTTT. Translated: CASSPFASRGVGPEAFF.